These 29 T cell receptor beta chains were all obtained from the same sample, sequenced in a study of blood T cell repertoires in COVID-19. The assay was immunoSEQ multiplex PCR, and TCRdb's table has in-frame clones only and misses some. The sample carries about 220,000 clones, roughly 88% recorded once. The sample taken for sequencing was PBMCs or T cells enriched from blood (not recorded which). The receptors originated from a woman in her fifties or sixties with acute COVID-19.

This clone was detected only a few times. This chain connects TRBV30 to TRBJ1-5; D is perhaps TRBD1 (6 bases). Germline loops: CDR1 GTSNPN, CDR2 SVGIG (reference sequence). The CDR3 runs 15 residues. The V gene lost 4 bases and the J gene lost 1 base, with 14 bases spanning the gap. CDR3 nucleotides: TGTGCCTGGACGGAACAGGGTGGGAGCAATCAGCCCCAGCATTTT. This codes for CAWTEQGGSNQPQHF.

The chain carries TRBV5-6 and TRBJ2-7, with 8 nucleotides matching TRBD1. The CDR3 loop spans 15 amino acids. From germline, CDR1 is SGHDT and CDR2 YYEEEE. V lost 0 bases and J lost 2; bases outside the gene matches: 4. The CDR3 loop is CASSLVAGGTYEQYF. CDR3 nucleotides: TGTGCCAGCAGCTTGGTCGCAGGGGGCACCTACGAGCAGTACTTC.

This clone was seen a single time. The chain recombines TRBV7-9 with TRBJ2-5, with D perhaps matching TRBD1 (6 bases). Trimming shortened V by 5 bases and J by 5 bases, and 21 bases separated the two germline ends. There are 16 residues in the CDR3. Germline V gene lookup returns CDR1 SEHNR and CDR2 FQNEAQ (reference sequence). Written as DNA, the CDR3 is TGTGCCAGCAGCCCCCTAGGCAGCGTTCAGGGGGAGACCCAGTACTTC. This gives the protein CASSPLGSVQGETQYF.

The chain combines TRBV3-1 (or the pseudogene TRBV3-2) with TRBJ2-7; possible D gene TRBD1, 7 bases. The CDR3 sequence is 14 residues long. V lost 4 bases, J lost 4 bases, and 14 bases lay in between. CDR1 and CDR2 from the germline V gene are LGHDT and YNNKEL (reference sequence). In DNA, the CDR3 is TGTGCCAGCAGCCCATTGACAGGGAGGTACGAGCAGTACTTC. Translating gives CASSPLTGRYEQYF.

The chain uses TRBV18 and TRBJ2-7; weak D call: TRBD2 (6 bases). Germline lookup yields CDR1 KGHSH and CDR2 LQKENI. V lost 8 bases and J 2 bases, leaving 25 bases between the germline ends. The CDR3 is made up of 17 amino acids. For the CDR3, the DNA is TGTGCCAGCAGCTCCTTGGCTCCTCAGCGGGCGCCCTACGAGCAGTACTTC. Translated, it gives CASSSLAPQRAPYEQYF.

The chain is built from TRBV5-1 and TRBJ1-5, with 9 bases identical to TRBD1. This CDR3 is built from 13 residues. V gave up 3 bases and J gave up 6 bases; unmatched junction bases: 1. Germline V lookup: CDR1 SGHRS, CDR2 YFSETQ. The CDR3 reads CASSWGQGQPQHF. The CDR3 DNA is TGCGCCAGCAGCTGGGGACAGGGTCAGCCCCAGCATTTT.

The J gene is TRBJ2-7, the V gene TRBV3-1 (or the pseudogene TRBV3-2); the D gene is possibly TRBD1 (6 bases). V was clipped by 3 bases and J by 2 bases, with 14 bases between them. Germline CDR1 LGHDT, CDR2 YNNKEL (reference sequence). The CDR3 spans 15 residues. In nucleotides, the CDR3 is TGTGCCAGCAGCCACGCGACAGGCCCAACCTACGAGCAGTACTTC. Encoded protein: CASSHATGPTYEQYF.

The genes are TRBV7-6 and TRBJ1-3, with D unresolved. Germline CDR1 is SGHVS and CDR2 is FNYEAQ. The CDR3 runs to 16 residues. V was pared by 2 bases and J by 1 base, with 12 bases between. The CDR3 DNA reads as TGTGCCAGCAGCTTAAACTTGGGGAGGTCTGGAAACACCATATATTTT. Its translation is CASSLNLGRSGNTIYF.

The chain combines TRBV30 with TRBJ1-5; tentative D call: TRBD1 (5 bases). CDR3 length: 15 amino acids. From germline, CDR1 is GTSNPN and CDR2 SVGIG (reference sequence). V lost 2 bases and J lost 4, with 15 bases in between. The CDR3 nucleotides read TGTGCCTGGAGTCCGGGGGAGCGATTTAATCAGCCCCAGCATTTT. Its protein is CAWSPGERFNQPQHF.

This clone was found a few times. CDR3 sequence reads: CASSEGTGRGYSNQPQHF. The CDR3 DNA follows: TGTGCCAGCAGCGAGGGGACAGGAAGGGGTTATAGCAATCAGCCCCAGCATTTT. The chain uses TRBV7-8 and TRBJ1-5, with TRBD1 identical over 8 bases. This CDR3 contains 18 residues. Germline-derived CDR1 and CDR2 are SGHVS and FQNEAQ. V lost 5 bases, J lost 0 bases, and 12 bases stayed unmatched.

This rearrangement joins TRBV19 to TRBJ2-5; TRBD1 matches 10 bases. The CDR3 has 18 amino acids. V shed 0 bases and J 2 bases; nucleotides not matched to a gene: 9. Germline CDR1 LNHDA, CDR2 SQIVND (reference sequence). CDR3 DNA: TGTGCCAGTAGTATAGATGGACAGGGGGTCATAGGGCAAGAGACCCAGTACTTC. Its protein product is CASSIDGQGVIGQETQYF. The full variable domain, rest sourced from reference TRBV19 and TRBJ2-5, is DGGITQSPKYLFRKEGQNVTLSCEQNLNHDAMYWYRQDPGQGLRLIYYSQIVNDFQKGDIAEGYSVSREKKESFPLTVTSAQKNPTAFYLCASSIDGQGVIGQETQYFGPGTRLLVL.

The V gene is TRBV12-3 or TRBV12-4, the J gene TRBJ2-7; 7 bases fit TRBD2. V was pared by 6 bases and J by 2 bases, with 4 bases of the junction left unmatched. The CDR3 sequence is 13 residues long. The CDR3 nucleotides are TGTGCCAGCAGGACTAGCAGAACCTACGAGCAGTACTTC. Residues: CASRTSRTYEQYF.

The chain uses TRBV9 and TRBJ2-1; possibly TRBD2 for D (6 bases). The CDR3 is 14 residues long. Looked up from germline, CDR1 is SGDLS and CDR2 is YYNGEE. V was cut by 0 bases and J by 7 bases, with 11 bases left in between. CDR3 in DNA: TGTGCCAGCAGCGTAGAGGAGGGCCTTAATGAGCAGTTCTTC. Residues: CASSVEEGLNEQFF. Together with reference TRBV9 and TRBJ2-1, the CDR3 gives the full variable domain: DSGVTQTPKHLITATGQRVTLRCSPRSGDLSVYWYQQSLDQGLQFLIQYYNGEERAKGNILERFSAQQFPDLHSELNLSSLELGDSALYFCASSVEEGLNEQFFGPGTRLTVL.

This chain connects TRBV4-2 to TRBJ1-2; 11 bases are a match to TRBD1. The ends lost 2 bases at V and 7 bases at J; junction bases unmatched: 9. Germline loops: CDR1 LGHNA, CDR2 YNFKEQ. The CDR3 covers 16 residues. Written as DNA, the CDR3 is TGTGCCAGCAGCCAATCTCCTGGACAGGGGGCGGGTGGCTACACCTTC. It specifies CASSQSPGQGAGGYTF.

The V and J genes are TRBV9 and TRBJ1-1, with 8 bases that match TRBD1. V gave up 3 bases and J gave up 3 bases; unmatched junction bases: 7. The CDR3 runs 15 residues. Germline CDR1 SGDLS, CDR2 YYNGEE. The CDR3: CASSAAGGRYTEAFF. DNA of the CDR3: TGTGCCAGCAGCGCTGCAGGGGGCCGGTACACTGAAGCTTTCTTT.

The gene calls are TRBV28 and TRBJ1-3, with TRBD1 identical over 7 bases. Germline assignment: CDR1 MDHEN and CDR2 SYDVKM. V lost 5 bases to trimming and J lost 4 bases; unmatched junction nucleotides: 8. The CDR3 spans 15 residues. The CDR3 here is CASSPYRGLGNTIYF. The CDR3 DNA follows: TGTGCCAGCAGTCCCTACAGGGGCCTAGGAAACACCATATATTTT.

The chain uses TRBV18 and TRBJ1-5; TRBD1 agrees at 9 bases. The CDR3 is made up of 15 amino acids. Losses at the gene ends were 3 bases for V and 4 bases for J; bases not matched to a gene: 4. CDR1 is KGHSH and CDR2 is LQKENI in the germline V gene. The CDR3 region is CASSPGQGENQPQHF. In DNA, the CDR3 is TGTGCCAGCTCACCGGGACAGGGCGAGAATCAGCCCCAGCATTTT.

J is TRBJ2-6 and V is TRBV19; the D is unclear. This CDR3 has 17 residues. V was trimmed by 3 bases and J by 2 bases, leaving 14 bases between them. Germline V CDR1 and CDR2: LNHDA, SQIVND (reference sequence). The CDR3 here is CASSMLKELPGANVLTF. For the CDR3, the DNA is TGTGCCAGTAGTATGTTAAAGGAGCTCCCTGGGGCCAACGTCCTGACTTTC.

This CDR3 is CSLRTSGYEQFF. CDR3 nucleotides: TGCAGCCTAAGGACTAGCGGATATGAGCAGTTCTTC. The genes are TRBV29-1 and TRBJ2-1; 10 bases match TRBD2. Looked up from germline, CDR1 is SQVTM and CDR2 is ANQGSEA. The CDR3 extends over 12 amino acids. With V trimmed by 8 bases and J by 8 bases, 6 bases remained unmatched.

The rearrangement uses TRBV3-1 (or the pseudogene TRBV3-2) and TRBJ2-5; TRBD1 is a possible D gene (5 bases). Trimming removed 0 bases at V and 0 bases at J, with 11 bases between. The V gene's germline CDR1 is LGHDT and CDR2 YNNKEL (reference sequence). The CDR3 has 16 amino acids. CDR3 DNA: TGTGCCAGCAGCCAAGACCGGACAAGCCACCAAGAGACCCAGTACTTC. Its translation is CASSQDRTSHQETQYF.

The rearrangement joins TRBV7-3 to TRBJ2-7, with 13 bases fitting TRBD2. CDR1 is SGHTA, CDR2 FQGTGA, per germline. Trimming removed 2 bases from V and 2 bases from J; junction bases left unmatched: 12. The CDR3 has 19 residues. The CDR3 region has the DNA TGTGCCAGCAGCTTAGACCCGACTAGCGGGAGGATGGGAACCTACGAGCAGTACTTC. Its protein product is CASSLDPTSGRMGTYEQYF.

The chain is built from TRBV28 and TRBJ2-7; D is unclear. The germline V and J ends were trimmed by 6 bases and 1 base, with 10 bases remaining between them. The germline V gene has CDR1 MDHEN and CDR2 SYDVKM. The CDR3 runs to 13 residues. The CDR3 spells CASRAPNSYEQYF. CDR3 in DNA: TGTGCCAGCAGGGCCCCAAATTCCTACGAGCAGTACTTC.

The J gene is TRBJ2-7, the V gene TRBV6-2 or TRBV6-3; D call uncertain. This CDR3 region has 13 residues. Trimming stripped 2 bases from V and 5 bases from J, with 10 bases between. Germline CDR1 MNHEY, CDR2 SVGEGT. The CDR3 reads CASSYLAVNEQYF. In nucleotides, the CDR3 is TGTGCCAGCAGTTACCTCGCGGTCAACGAGCAGTACTTC.

The J gene is TRBJ1-6, the V gene TRBV28, with 11 bases lining up with TRBD1. The CDR3 loop spans 15 amino acids. V was clipped by 6 bases and J by 8 bases; unmatched bases: 6. Germline values: CDR1 MDHEN, CDR2 SYDVKM. CDR3 protein: CASSPWTGGYSPLHF. CDR3 nucleotide sequence: TGTGCCAGCAGCCCATGGACAGGGGGCTATTCACCCCTCCACTTT.

The rearrangement links TRBV27 to TRBJ2-5; 14 positions match TRBD2. With 5 bases clipped from V and 1 base from J, the junction kept 6 bases outside the gene matches. Germline CDR1 reads MNHEY; CDR2 reads SMNVEV (reference sequence). This CDR3 contains 17 residues. CDR3 in amino acids: CASSIGLAGGGQETQYF. The CDR3 DNA reads as TGTGCCAGCAGTATAGGACTAGCGGGAGGAGGCCAAGAGACCCAGTACTTC.

The rearrangement uses TRBV11-1 and TRBJ2-7; a weak D match, TRBD1 (5 bases). Trimming shortened V by 5 bases and J by 6 bases, and 17 bases separated the two germline ends. Germline CDR1 SGHAT, CDR2 FQDESV (reference sequence). This CDR3 region has 14 residues. This CDR3 reads CASSPRARAFEQYF. CDR3 nucleotides: TGTGCCAGCAGCCCCCGGGCCAGGGCTTTCGAGCAGTACTTC.

The chain couples TRBV9 to TRBJ2-1; D call uncertain. CDR1 and CDR2 (germline): SGDLS, YYNGEE. Between the trimmed V and J ends, which lost 4 bases and 2 bases, there was a span of 7 bases. The CDR3 has 13 residues. CDR3 in DNA: TGTGCCAGCAGCCCGAGGACCTACAATGAGCAGTTCTTC. The encoded protein is CASSPRTYNEQFF.

The chain links TRBV9 to TRBJ2-5; 11 bases line up with TRBD2. Germline V gene sequence: CDR1 SGDLS, CDR2 YYNGEE. After removal of 4 bases from V and 1 base from J, the junction contained 3 bases not matched to a gene. This CDR3 contains 15 residues. In DNA form, the CDR3 reads TGTGCCAGCAGCACGGGGACTAGCGGCCAAGAGACCCAGTACTTC. It translates to CASSTGTSGQETQYF. The variable domain in full, with the rest retrieved from reference TRBV9 and TRBJ2-5, is DSGVTQTPKHLITATGQRVTLRCSPRSGDLSVYWYQQSLDQGLQFLIQYYNGEERAKGNILERFSAQQFPDLHSELNLSSLELGDSALYFCASSTGTSGQETQYFGPGTRLLVL.

Note on this clone: A junction end diverges from the germline sequence, so it may reflect a read error. This chain joins TRBV6-5 and TRBJ2-7; TRBD2 agrees at 9 bases. The germline V gene has CDR1 MNHEY and CDR2 SVGAGI. This CDR3 is built from 15 residues. Here the CDR3 DNA reads TGTGCCAGCAGTTTATCCCCTAGCGGGGCCTACGGGCAGTACTTC. This gives the protein CASSLSPSGAYGQYF.